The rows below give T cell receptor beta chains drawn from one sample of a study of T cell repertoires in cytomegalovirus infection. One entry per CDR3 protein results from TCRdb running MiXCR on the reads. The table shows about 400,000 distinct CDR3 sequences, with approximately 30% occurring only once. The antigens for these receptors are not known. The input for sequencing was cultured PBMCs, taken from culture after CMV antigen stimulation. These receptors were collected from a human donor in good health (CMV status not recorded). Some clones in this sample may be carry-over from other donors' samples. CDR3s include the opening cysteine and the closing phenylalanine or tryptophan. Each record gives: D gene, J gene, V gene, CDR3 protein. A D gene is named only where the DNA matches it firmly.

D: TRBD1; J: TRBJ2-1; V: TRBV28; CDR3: CASSGSTGGDYNEQFF
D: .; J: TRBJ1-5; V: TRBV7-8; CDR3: CASSLGRTRAQPQHF
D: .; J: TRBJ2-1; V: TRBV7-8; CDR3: CASSLPGLYEQFF
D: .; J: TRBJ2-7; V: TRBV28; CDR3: CASSFPSPTDEQYF
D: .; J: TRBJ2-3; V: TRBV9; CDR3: CASSVGGDLSTDTQYF
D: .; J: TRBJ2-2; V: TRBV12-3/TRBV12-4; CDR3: CASSLLALGPGELFF
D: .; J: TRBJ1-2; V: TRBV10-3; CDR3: CAISESMRYTF
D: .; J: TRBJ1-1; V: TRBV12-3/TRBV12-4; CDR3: CASSSSAGIEAFF
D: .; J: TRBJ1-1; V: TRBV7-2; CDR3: CASSLFSPNTEAFF
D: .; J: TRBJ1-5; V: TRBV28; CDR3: CASSQPGVPSNQPQHF
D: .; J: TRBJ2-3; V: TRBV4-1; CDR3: CASSQYHGFTDTQYF
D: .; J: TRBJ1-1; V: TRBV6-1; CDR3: CASSTVSMNTEAFF
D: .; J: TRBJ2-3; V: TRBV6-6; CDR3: CASSPDRLVGTDTQYF
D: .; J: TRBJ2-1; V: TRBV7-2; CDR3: CASSLVASAKPNEQFF
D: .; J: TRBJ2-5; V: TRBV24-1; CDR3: CATSDYGGLGETQYF
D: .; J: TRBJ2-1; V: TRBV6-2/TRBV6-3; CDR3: CASSQSTAYNEQFF
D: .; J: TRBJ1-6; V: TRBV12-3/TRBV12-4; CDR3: CASSVLMGSPLHF
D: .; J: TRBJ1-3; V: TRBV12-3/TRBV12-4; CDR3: CGSSLQGRQLNTIYF
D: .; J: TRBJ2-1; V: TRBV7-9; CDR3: CASSTQGLLQFF
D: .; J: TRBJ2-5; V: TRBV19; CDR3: CASRDSLQETQYF
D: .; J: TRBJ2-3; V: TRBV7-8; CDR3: CASSLVRGTSGADTQYF
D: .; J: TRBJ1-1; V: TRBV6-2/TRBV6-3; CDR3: CASSYQGLNTEAFF
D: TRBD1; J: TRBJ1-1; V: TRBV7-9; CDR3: CASSAQQGATEAFF
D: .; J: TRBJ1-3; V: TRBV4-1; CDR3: CASSQSWEGVSIYF